This TCR beta chain was recovered during a study of blood T cell repertoires in COVID-19. The germline V gene encodes CDR1 MDHEN and CDR2 SYDVKM. The V gene lost 5 bases and the J gene lost 3 bases, with 14 bases spanning the gap. CDR3 length equals 15 residues. Sequencing used immunoSEQ multiplex PCR; TCRdb keeps in-frame clones, though not all of them. The data contain a few hundred thousand clones, roughly 85% of them seen just once; the ten biggest clones take up more than 3.5%. The V call is TRBV28, the J call TRBJ1-3; perhaps TRBD1 as D (5 bases). The clonotype originates from a woman in her twenties or thirties who had recovered from COVID-19. The sequenced sample consisted of PBMCs or T cells enriched from blood (not recorded which). The CDR3 DNA reads as TGTGCCAGCAGTGCCTTCGGGGGAGATGGAAACACCATATATTTT. This gives the protein CASSAFGGDGNTIYF.